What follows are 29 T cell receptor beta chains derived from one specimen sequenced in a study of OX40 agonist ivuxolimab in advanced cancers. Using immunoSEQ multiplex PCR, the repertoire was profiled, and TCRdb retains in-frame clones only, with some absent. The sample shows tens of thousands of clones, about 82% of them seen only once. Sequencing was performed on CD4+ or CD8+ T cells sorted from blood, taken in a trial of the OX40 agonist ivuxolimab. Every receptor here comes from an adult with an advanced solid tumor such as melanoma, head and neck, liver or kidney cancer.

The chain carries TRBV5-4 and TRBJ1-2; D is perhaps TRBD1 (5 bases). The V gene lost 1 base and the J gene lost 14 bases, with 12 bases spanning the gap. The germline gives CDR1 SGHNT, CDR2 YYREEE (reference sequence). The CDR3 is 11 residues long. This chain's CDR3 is CASSLQGAGTF. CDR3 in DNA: TGTGCCAGCAGCTTGCAGGGAGCGGGAACCTTC.

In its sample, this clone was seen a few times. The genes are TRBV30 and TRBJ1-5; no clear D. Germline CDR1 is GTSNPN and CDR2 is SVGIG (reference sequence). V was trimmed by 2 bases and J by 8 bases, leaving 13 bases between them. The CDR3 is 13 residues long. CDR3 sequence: CAWSQDLLEPQHF. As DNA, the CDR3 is TGTGCCTGGAGTCAGGACTTGCTGGAGCCCCAGCATTTT.

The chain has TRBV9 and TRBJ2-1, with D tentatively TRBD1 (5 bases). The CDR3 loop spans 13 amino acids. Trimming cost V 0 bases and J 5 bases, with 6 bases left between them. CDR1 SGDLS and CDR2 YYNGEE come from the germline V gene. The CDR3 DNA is TGTGCCAGCAGCGTAGGGACAAACAATGAGCAGTTCTTC. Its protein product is CASSVGTNNEQFF.

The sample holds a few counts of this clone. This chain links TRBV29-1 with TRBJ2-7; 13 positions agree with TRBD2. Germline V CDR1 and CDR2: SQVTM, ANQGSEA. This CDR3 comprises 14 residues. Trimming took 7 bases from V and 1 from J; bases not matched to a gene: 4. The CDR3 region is CSALLAGGSYEQYF. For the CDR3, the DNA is TGCAGCGCCCTACTAGCGGGAGGGTCCTACGAGCAGTACTTC.

CDR3 in amino acids: CANNAPGTGRTPSGNTIYF. CDR3 nucleotide sequence: TGTGCCAACAATGCTCCCGGGACAGGCCGGACCCCCTCTGGAAACACCATATATTTT. This chain links TRBV27 with TRBJ1-3; 8 nucleotides line up with TRBD1. The CDR3 consists of 19 residues. Germline CDR1 and CDR2: MNHEY and SMNVEV (reference sequence). V trimming: 10 bases; J trimming: 0 bases; junction bases outside the gene matches: 20.

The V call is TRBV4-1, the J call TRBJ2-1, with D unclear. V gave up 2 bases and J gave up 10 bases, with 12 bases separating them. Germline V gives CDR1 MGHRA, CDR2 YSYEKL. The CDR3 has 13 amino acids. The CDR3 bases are TGCGCCAGCAGCCAACTACAACTGGAGGAGCAGTTCTTC. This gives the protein CASSQLQLEEQFF.

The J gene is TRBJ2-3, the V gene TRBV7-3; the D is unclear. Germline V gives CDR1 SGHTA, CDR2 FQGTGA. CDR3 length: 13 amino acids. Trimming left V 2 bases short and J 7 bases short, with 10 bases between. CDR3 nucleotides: TGTGCCAGCAGCTTAGAGAGGCGAAATACGCAGTATTTT. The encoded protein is CASSLERRNTQYF.

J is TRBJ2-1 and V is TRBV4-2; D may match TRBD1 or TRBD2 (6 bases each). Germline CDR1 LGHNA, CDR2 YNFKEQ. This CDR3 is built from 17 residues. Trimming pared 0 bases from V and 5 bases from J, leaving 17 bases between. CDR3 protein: CASSQEGLRGAHNEQFF. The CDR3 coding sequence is TGTGCCAGCAGCCAAGAGGGTTTGAGGGGGGCCCACAATGAGCAGTTCTTC.

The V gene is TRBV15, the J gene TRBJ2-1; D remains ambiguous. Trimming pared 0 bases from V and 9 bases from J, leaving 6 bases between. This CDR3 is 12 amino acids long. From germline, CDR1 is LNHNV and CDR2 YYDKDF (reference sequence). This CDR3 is CATSRDVGEQFF. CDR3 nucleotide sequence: TGTGCCACCAGCAGAGATGTCGGTGAGCAGTTCTTC.

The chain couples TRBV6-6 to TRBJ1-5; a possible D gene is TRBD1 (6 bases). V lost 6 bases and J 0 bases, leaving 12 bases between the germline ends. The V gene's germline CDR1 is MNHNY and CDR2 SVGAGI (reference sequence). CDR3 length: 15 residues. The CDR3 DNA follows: TGTGCCAGCAGCCTTCACAGGGATAGCAATCAGCCCCAGCATTTT. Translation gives CASSLHRDSNQPQHF.

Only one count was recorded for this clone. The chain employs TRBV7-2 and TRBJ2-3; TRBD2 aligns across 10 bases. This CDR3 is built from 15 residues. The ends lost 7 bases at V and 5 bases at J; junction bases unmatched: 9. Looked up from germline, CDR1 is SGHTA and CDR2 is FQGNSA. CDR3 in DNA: TGTGCCAGCACCGATAGACTAGCGGGTAAAGATACGCAGTATTTT. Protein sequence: CASTDRLAGKDTQYF.

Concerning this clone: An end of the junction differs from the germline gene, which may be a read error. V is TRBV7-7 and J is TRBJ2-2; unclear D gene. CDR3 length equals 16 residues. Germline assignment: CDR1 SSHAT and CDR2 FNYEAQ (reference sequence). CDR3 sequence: CASSLANSANTGELFF. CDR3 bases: TGTGCTAGCAGCTTAGCAAACAGCGCGAACACCGGGGAGCTGTTTTTT. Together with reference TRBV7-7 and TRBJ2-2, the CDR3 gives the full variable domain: GAGVSQSPRYKVTKRGQDVTLRCDPISSHATLYWYQQALGQGPEFLTYFNYEAQPDKSGLPSDRFSAERPEGSISTLTIQRTEQRDSAMYRCASSLANSANTGELFFGEGSRLTVL.

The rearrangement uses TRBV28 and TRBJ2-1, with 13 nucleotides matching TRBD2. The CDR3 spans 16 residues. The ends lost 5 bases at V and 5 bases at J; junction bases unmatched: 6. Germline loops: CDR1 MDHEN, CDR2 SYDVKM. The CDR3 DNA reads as TGTGCCAGCAGTCTAGGACTAGCGGGAGTCGACAATGAGCAGTTCTTC. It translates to CASSLGLAGVDNEQFF.

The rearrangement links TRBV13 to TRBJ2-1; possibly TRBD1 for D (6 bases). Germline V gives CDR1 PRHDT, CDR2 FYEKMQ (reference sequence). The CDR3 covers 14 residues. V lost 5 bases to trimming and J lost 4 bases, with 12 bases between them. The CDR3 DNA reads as TGTGCCAGCAGCCACACCGGACAGTACAATGAGCAGTTCTTC. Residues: CASSHTGQYNEQFF.

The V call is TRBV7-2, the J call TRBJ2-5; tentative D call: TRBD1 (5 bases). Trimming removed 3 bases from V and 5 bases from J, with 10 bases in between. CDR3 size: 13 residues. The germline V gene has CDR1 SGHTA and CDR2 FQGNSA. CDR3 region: CASSFRVVETQYF. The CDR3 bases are TGTGCCAGCAGCTTCAGGGTCGTGGAGACCCAGTACTTC.

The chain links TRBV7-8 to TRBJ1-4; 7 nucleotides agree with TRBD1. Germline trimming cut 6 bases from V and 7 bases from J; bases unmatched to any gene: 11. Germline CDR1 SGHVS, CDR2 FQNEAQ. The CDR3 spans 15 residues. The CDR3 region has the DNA TGTGCCAGCAGGGGAACCGGGACAGCGTCTGAAAAACTGTTTTTT. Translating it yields CASRGTGTASEKLFF.

The CDR3 loop reads CASSATLDQPQHF. CDR3 DNA: TGTGCCAGCAGTGCCACTCTGGATCAGCCCCAGCATTTT. The gene calls are TRBV6-4 and TRBJ1-5; D remains ambiguous. The CDR3 contains 13 residues. CDR1 is MRHNA and CDR2 is SNTAGT in the germline V gene. V lost 4 bases to trimming and J lost 5 bases, with 9 bases between them.

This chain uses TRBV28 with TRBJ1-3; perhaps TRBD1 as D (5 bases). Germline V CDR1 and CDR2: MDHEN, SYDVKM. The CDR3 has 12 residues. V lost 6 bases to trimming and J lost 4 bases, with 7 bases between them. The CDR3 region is CASRGEGNTIYF. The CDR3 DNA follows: TGTGCCAGCAGGGGGGAGGGAAACACCATATATTTT.

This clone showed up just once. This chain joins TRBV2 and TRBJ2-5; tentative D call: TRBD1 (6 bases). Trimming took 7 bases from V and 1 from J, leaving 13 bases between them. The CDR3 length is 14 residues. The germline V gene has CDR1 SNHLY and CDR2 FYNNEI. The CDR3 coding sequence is TGTGCCAGCACCCTCGTCAGGGGCCAAGAGACCCAGTACTTC. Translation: CASTLVRGQETQYF. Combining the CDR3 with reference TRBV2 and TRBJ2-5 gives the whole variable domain EPEVTQTPSHQVTQMGQEVILRCVPISNHLYFYWYRQILGQKVEFLVSFYNNEISEKSEIFDDQFSVERPDGSNFTLKIRSTKLEDSAMYFCASTLVRGQETQYFGPGTRLLVL.

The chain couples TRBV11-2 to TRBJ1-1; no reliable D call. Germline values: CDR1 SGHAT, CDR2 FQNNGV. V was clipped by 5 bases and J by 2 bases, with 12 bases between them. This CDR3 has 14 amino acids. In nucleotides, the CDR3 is TGTGCCAGCAGCCTCGGACGGAGTAACACTGAAGCTTTCTTT. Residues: CASSLGRSNTEAFF.

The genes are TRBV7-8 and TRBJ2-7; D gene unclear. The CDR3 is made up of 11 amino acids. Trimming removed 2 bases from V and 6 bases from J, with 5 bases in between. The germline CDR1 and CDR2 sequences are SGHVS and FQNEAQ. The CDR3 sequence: CASSLLLEQYF. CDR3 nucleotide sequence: TGTGCCAGCAGCTTACTCCTCGAGCAGTACTTC.

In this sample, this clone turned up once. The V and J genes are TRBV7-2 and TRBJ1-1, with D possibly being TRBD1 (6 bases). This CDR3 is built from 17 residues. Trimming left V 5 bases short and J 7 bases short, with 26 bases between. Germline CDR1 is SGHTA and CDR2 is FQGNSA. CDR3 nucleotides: TGTGCCAGCAGCCCCGGGGGGGCCCGGACGAGGGCTATTGAAGCTTTCTTT. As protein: CASSPGGARTRAIEAFF. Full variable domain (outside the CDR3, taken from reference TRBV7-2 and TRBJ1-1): GAGVSQSPSNKVTEKGKDVELRCDPISGHTALYWYRQSLGQGLEFLIYFQGNSAPDKSGLPSDRFSAERTGGSVSTLTIQRTQQEDSAVYLCASSPGGARTRAIEAFFGQGTRLTVV.

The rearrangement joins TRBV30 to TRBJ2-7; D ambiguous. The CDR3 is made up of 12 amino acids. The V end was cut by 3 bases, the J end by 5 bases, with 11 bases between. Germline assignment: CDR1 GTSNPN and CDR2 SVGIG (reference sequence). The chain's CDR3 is CAWSFRQDEQYF. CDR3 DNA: TGTGCCTGGAGCTTTCGGCAGGACGAGCAGTACTTC.

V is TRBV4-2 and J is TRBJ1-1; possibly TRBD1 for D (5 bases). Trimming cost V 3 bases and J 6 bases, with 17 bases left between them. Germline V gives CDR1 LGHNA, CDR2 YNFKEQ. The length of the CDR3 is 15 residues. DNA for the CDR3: TGTGCCAGCAGCCAGGATAATTGGCAGGGCGCTGAAGCTTTCTTT. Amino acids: CASSQDNWQGAEAFF.

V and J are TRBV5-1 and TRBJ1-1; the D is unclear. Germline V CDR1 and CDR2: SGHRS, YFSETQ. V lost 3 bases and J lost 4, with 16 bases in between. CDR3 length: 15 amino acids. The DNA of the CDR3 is TGCGCCAGCAGCTATGACGGATCCCGGGTCACTGAAGCTTTCTTT. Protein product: CASSYDGSRVTEAFF.

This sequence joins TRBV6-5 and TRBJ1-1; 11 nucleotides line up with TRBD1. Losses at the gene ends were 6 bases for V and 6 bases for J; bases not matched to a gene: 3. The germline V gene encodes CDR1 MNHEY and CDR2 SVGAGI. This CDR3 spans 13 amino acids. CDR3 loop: CASRDRGQSEAFF. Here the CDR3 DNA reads TGTGCCAGCAGGGACAGGGGGCAATCTGAAGCTTTCTTT.

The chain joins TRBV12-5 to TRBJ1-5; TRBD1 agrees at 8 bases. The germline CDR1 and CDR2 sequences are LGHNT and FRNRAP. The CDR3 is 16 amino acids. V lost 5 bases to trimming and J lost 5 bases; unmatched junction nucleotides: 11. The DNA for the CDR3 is TGTGCTAGTGGTCCTCGGGACAGGCCGTCGGATCAGCCCCAGCATTTT. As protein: CASGPRDRPSDQPQHF.

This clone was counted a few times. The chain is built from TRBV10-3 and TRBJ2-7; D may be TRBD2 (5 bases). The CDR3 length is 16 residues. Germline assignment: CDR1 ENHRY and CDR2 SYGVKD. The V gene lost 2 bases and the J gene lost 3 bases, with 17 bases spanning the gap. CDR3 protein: CAISEVRVDRDYEQYF. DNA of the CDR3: TGTGCCATCAGTGAGGTAAGGGTTGACCGGGACTACGAGCAGTACTTC.

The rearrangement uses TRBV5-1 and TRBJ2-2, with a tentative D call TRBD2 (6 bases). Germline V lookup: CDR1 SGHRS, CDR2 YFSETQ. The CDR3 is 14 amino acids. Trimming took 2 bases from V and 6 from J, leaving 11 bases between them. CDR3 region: CASSFGGRAGELFF. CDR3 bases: TGCGCCAGCAGCTTCGGGGGAAGGGCCGGGGAGCTGTTTTTT.